The clone carrying this T cell receptor (beta chain) came up once. Germline lookup yields CDR1 SNHLY and CDR2 FYNNEI. V lost 7 bases to trimming and J lost 2 bases, with 10 bases between them. This CDR3 region has 13 residues. These data come from a study of OX40 agonist ivuxolimab in advanced cancers. Study overall: Across the patients, intravenous ivuxolimab was delivered every 2 weeks at 0.01 to 10 mg/kg.

Some clones are missing from TCRdb's copy, which holds only in-frame ones; the method was immunoSEQ multiplex PCR. The table has 17,000 or so clones, roughly 85% seen once. The sequence was collected from an adult with an advanced solid tumor such as melanoma, head and neck, liver or kidney cancer. The source was CD4+ or CD8+ T cells sorted from blood, collected in a trial of the OX40 agonist ivuxolimab. This chain links TRBV2 with TRBJ2-3; D is unclear. The CDR3 nucleotides are TGTGCCAGCATGAACACCCTCACAGATACGCAGTATTTT. Protein product: CASMNTLTDTQYF.